Presented here are 22 T cell receptor beta chains from one specimen sequenced in a study of blood T cell repertoires in COVID-19. Generated by immunoSEQ multiplex PCR, the TCRdb table keeps only in-frame clones and is missing some. The table includes about half a million clones, roughly nine tenths detected once. Sequencing was carried out using PBMCs or T cells enriched from blood (not recorded which). These receptors were obtained from a woman aged 60-70 years who had recovered from COVID-19.

The CDR3 reads CSARAGVYGYTF. CDR3 nucleotides: TGCAGCGCGAGGGCGGGTGTGTATGGCTACACCTTC. The V call is TRBV29-1, the J call TRBJ1-2; D gene unclear. The CDR3 runs to 12 residues. V was cut by 7 bases and J by 5 bases, with 14 bases left in between. From germline, CDR1 is SQVTM and CDR2 ANQGSEA.

The chain employs TRBV6-5 and TRBJ1-4; a weak D match, TRBD1 (6 bases). Germline CDR1 MNHEY, CDR2 SVGAGI. The CDR3 length is 16 residues. V was shortened by 2 bases and J by 7 bases, with 17 bases between the two germline ends. The CDR3 DNA is TGTGCCAGCAGTTACCGGAGGGGACTAGGGGGTGAAAAACTGTTTTTT. Amino acids: CASSYRRGLGGEKLFF.

The V gene is TRBV30, the J gene TRBJ2-1; no clear D. The CDR3 contains 13 residues. Per the germline V gene, CDR1 is GTSNPN and CDR2 is SVGIG (reference sequence). The germline V and J ends were trimmed by 0 bases and 1 base, with 4 bases remaining between them. In DNA form, the CDR3 reads TGTGCCTGGAGTGTACTGTCCTACAATGAGCAGTTCTTC. Translation: CAWSVLSYNEQFF.

The V and J genes are TRBV7-2 and TRBJ2-2, with TRBD1 matching 7 bases. CDR3 length equals 14 residues. The ends lost 5 bases at V and 6 bases at J; junction bases unmatched: 6. Germline V CDR1 and CDR2: SGHTA, FQGNSA. CDR3 nucleotides: TGTGCCAGCAGCCATGACAGGGCTGCCGGGGAGCTGTTTTTT. It yields the protein CASSHDRAAGELFF.

The chain has TRBV7-6 and TRBJ1-1, with 9 bases lining up with TRBD1. CDR1 is SGHVS and CDR2 is FNYEAQ in the germline V gene. CDR3 length equals 13 residues. J was trimmed by 4 bases and V by 3 bases; bases with no gene match: 0. This chain's CDR3 is CASSLTGGTEAFF. The CDR3 DNA sequence: TGTGCCAGCAGCTTGACAGGGGGCACTGAAGCTTTCTTT.

The J gene is TRBJ1-6, the V gene TRBV28; D is possibly TRBD1 (6 bases). Trimming removed 7 bases at V and 4 bases at J, with 8 bases between. The CDR3 loop spans 13 amino acids. CDR1 and CDR2 from the germline V gene are MDHEN and SYDVKM. The CDR3 spells CASKDSYNSPLHF. The CDR3 nucleotides read TGTGCCAGCAAGGACAGTTATAATTCACCCCTCCACTTT.

The chain has TRBV15 and TRBJ2-3; 7 bases match TRBD2. J gave up 5 bases and V 5 bases, and 4 bases lay outside the gene matches. Per the germline V gene, CDR1 is LNHNV and CDR2 is YYDKDF (reference sequence). This CDR3 spans 13 amino acids. The CDR3 spells CATSGGEGDTQYF. The CDR3 DNA sequence: TGTGCCACCAGCGGCGGGGAGGGAGATACGCAGTATTTT.

A note on this clone: This CDR3 is also generated by other DNA sequences in the sample. The chain recombines TRBV2 with TRBJ1-2, with 7 nucleotides matching TRBD1. The germline V gene has CDR1 SNHLY and CDR2 FYNNEI. The CDR3 is 13 residues long. The trim removed 6 bases at V and 3 bases at J, leaving 4 bases unmatched. Here the CDR3 DNA reads TGTGCCAGCAGCCGACAGGGCGACTATGGCTACACCTTC. Translating gives CASSRQGDYGYTF. Complete variable domain (other parts from reference TRBV2 and TRBJ1-2): EPEVTQTPSHQVTQMGQEVILRCVPISNHLYFYWYRQILGQKVEFLVSFYNNEISEKSEIFDDQFSVERPDGSNFTLKIRSTKLEDSAMYFCASSRQGDYGYTFGSGTRLTVV.

This chain joins TRBV2 and TRBJ1-4; D is unresolved. The CDR3 sequence is 13 residues long. The germline gives CDR1 SNHLY, CDR2 FYNNEI. V was pared by 11 bases and J by 3 bases, with 13 bases between. The CDR3 loop is CASQPGSNEKLFF. CDR3 nucleotide sequence: TGTGCCTCTCAACCCGGTTCTAATGAAAAACTGTTTTTT. Drawing the rest from reference TRBV2 and TRBJ1-4, the complete variable domain is EPEVTQTPSHQVTQMGQEVILRCVPISNHLYFYWYRQILGQKVEFLVSFYNNEISEKSEIFDDQFSVERPDGSNFTLKIRSTKLEDSAMYFCASQPGSNEKLFFGSGTQLSVL.

The V call is TRBV4-1, the J call TRBJ2-4; possible D gene TRBD1, 6 bases. Germline values: CDR1 MGHRA, CDR2 YSYEKL. The CDR3 sequence is 16 residues long. V was trimmed by 0 bases and J by 6 bases, leaving 15 bases between them. The DNA for the CDR3 is TGCGCCAGCAGCCAAGAGGTGGTGGGACATTCAAACATTCAGTACTTC. It is translated as CASSQEVVGHSNIQYF.

V and J are TRBV18 and TRBJ1-6, with D perhaps matching TRBD1 (6 bases). The germline V gene has CDR1 KGHSH and CDR2 LQKENI. The CDR3 runs to 14 residues. V was clipped by 3 bases and J by 7 bases, with 10 bases between them. The DNA of the CDR3 is TGTGCCAGCTCACCGGCAGGGGTGAATTCACCCCTCCACTTT. This sequence encodes CASSPAGVNSPLHF.

V usage is TRBV7-6 and J usage is TRBJ2-3; 7 nucleotides agree with TRBD1. This CDR3 contains 15 residues. V lost 5 bases to trimming and J lost 1 base; unmatched junction nucleotides: 6. Germline CDR1 is SGHVS and CDR2 is FNYEAQ. The DNA for the CDR3 is TGTGCCAGCAGCCCCGGGACAGAAGGCACAGATACGCAGTATTTT. This sequence encodes CASSPGTEGTDTQYF.

This chain connects TRBV4-1 to TRBJ2-3; tentatively, D is TRBD1 (5 bases). The CDR3 runs to 14 residues. Germline V gives CDR1 MGHRA, CDR2 YSYEKL. V was pared by 0 bases and J by 10 bases, with 14 bases between. In nucleotides, the CDR3 is TGCGCCAGCAGCCAAGAACAGGCCAGCTTTCCGCAGTATTTT. Translated, it gives CASSQEQASFPQYF.

This clone appeared a few times. The chain is built from TRBV3-1 (or the pseudogene TRBV3-2) and TRBJ2-7; 9 bases fit TRBD1. Germline assignment: CDR1 LGHDT and CDR2 YNNKEL (reference sequence). This CDR3 region has 15 residues. The V segment lost 4 bases and the J segment 1 base; nucleotides outside the gene matches: 5. The CDR3 DNA sequence: TGTGCCAGCAGCCGCGGACAGGGGCGATCCTACGAGCAGTACTTC. Translation: CASSRGQGRSYEQYF.

The V gene is TRBV19, the J gene TRBJ1-4; D gene ambiguous. The length of the CDR3 is 15 residues. Germline V gene data show CDR1 as LNHDA and CDR2 as SQIVND (reference sequence). Between the trimmed V and J ends, which lost 7 bases and 0 bases, there was a span of 12 bases. The CDR3 loop is CASTPAGATNEKLFF. The CDR3 DNA reads as TGTGCCAGTACCCCCGCAGGCGCAACTAATGAAAAACTGTTTTTT.

V and J are TRBV5-1 and TRBJ2-7; the match to TRBD1 covers 9 bases. V lost 4 bases, J lost 5 bases, and 7 bases stayed unmatched. Germline V gene data show CDR1 as SGHRS and CDR2 as YFSETQ. This CDR3 is built from 14 residues. The CDR3 DNA is TGCGCCAGCAGCCCCGCGGGACAGGGCCACGAGCAGTACTTC. This sequence encodes CASSPAGQGHEQYF. The variable domain in full, completed from reference TRBV5-1 and TRBJ2-7, reads KAGVTQTPRYLIKTRGQQVTLSCSPISGHRSVSWYQQTPGQGLQFLFEYFSETQRNKGNFPGRFSGRQFSNSRSEMNVSTLELGDSALYLCASSPAGQGHEQYFGPGTRLTVT.

The CDR3, as DNA: TGCAGCGTACTGACAGGAAATCAGCCCCAGCATTTT. Translation: CSVLTGNQPQHF. The chain combines TRBV29-1 with TRBJ1-5, with D perhaps matching TRBD1 (6 bases). The germline V gene has CDR1 SQVTM and CDR2 ANQGSEA. The CDR3 has 12 amino acids. With 6 bases removed from V and 4 bases from J, the gap between germline ends came to 10 bases.

The chain links TRBV3-1 (or the pseudogene TRBV3-2) to TRBJ1-6, with D tentatively TRBD1 (6 bases). V lost 6 bases and J lost 1, with 7 bases in between. This CDR3 spans 14 amino acids. Looked up from germline, CDR1 is LGHDT and CDR2 is YNNKEL (reference sequence). Here the CDR3 reads CASRQGSYNSPLHF. The CDR3 coding sequence is TGTGCCAGCAGACAGGGATCCTATAATTCACCCCTCCACTTT.

This clone turned up a few times. The rearrangement links TRBV11-3 to TRBJ2-7; D perhaps matches TRBD2 (6 bases). CDR1 is SGHNT and CDR2 is YENEEA in the germline V gene. The V end was cut by 5 bases, the J end by 7 bases, with 12 bases between. This CDR3 has 12 residues. CDR3 DNA sequence: TGTGCCAGCAGCGGACGCGGGGTTGAGCAGTACTTC. Its translation: CASSGRGVEQYF.

This clone was found a few times. V gene TRBV6-5 combines with J gene TRBJ1-2; D gene unclear. V lost 4 bases to trimming and J lost 1 base, with 13 bases between them. CDR1 MNHEY and CDR2 SVGAGI come from the germline V gene. The CDR3 contains 15 residues. The CDR3 nucleotides read TGTGCCAGCAGTTTTGACGGGGAGTATAACTATGGCTACACCTTC. Protein sequence: CASSFDGEYNYGYTF.

The chain joins TRBV10-2 to TRBJ2-1; possible D gene TRBD1, 6 bases. The CDR3 contains 15 residues. Trimming took 6 bases from V and 5 from J, leaving 17 bases between them. Per germline, CDR1 WSHSY and CDR2 SAAADI. The DNA of the CDR3 is TGCGCCAGCAGACCACAGGGAATTCCCGACAATGAGCAGTTCTTC. Its translation is CASRPQGIPDNEQFF.

This clone turned up a few times. V is TRBV6-5 and J is TRBJ1-5; 9 nucleotides align to TRBD1. Germline CDR1 and CDR2: MNHEY and SVGAGI. The CDR3 has 13 amino acids. The ends lost 6 bases at V and 7 bases at J; junction bases unmatched: 4. The CDR3 is CASRGQGGQPQHF. For the CDR3, the DNA is TGTGCCAGCAGGGGACAGGGCGGACAGCCCCAGCATTTT.